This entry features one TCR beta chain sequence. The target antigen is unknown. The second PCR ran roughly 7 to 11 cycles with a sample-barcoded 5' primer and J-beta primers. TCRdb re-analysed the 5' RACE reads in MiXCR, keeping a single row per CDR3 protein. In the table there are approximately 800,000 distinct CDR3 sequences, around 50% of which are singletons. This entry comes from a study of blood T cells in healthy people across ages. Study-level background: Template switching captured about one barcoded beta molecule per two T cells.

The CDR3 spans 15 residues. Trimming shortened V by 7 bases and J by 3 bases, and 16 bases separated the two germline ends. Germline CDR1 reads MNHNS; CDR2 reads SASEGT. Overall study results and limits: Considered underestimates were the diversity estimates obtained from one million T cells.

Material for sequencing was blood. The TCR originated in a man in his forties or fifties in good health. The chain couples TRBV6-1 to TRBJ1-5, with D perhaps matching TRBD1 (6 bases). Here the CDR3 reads CASTEPGHTNQPQHF. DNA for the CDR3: TGTGCCAGCACTGAGCCGGGACATACCAATCAGCCCCAGCATTTT.